This T cell receptor beta chain stems from a study of blood T cell repertoires in COVID-19 (dated by TCRdb to 2020 to 2022). With respect to the entire study: Samples from collaborators originated in the United States, Italy and Spain and spanned both the acute and convalescent phases of COVID-19. The prospective study material was composed of cDNA or gDNA derived from T cells, B-cell-depleted T cells, or PBMCs. Subjects who had been exposed to COVID-19, were actively infected with it, or had recovered from it provided the deeply sampled blood TCRbeta repertoires that made up the dataset. A freely available public database, intended as a resource for researchers studying the immune response to SARS-CoV-2, is where the repertoires were released. The samples were drawn from the first 160 participants of the ongoing ImmuneRACE study and from under 1,500 subjects provided by 6 global collaborators. Sample metadata almost always included a de-identified subject ID, COVID-19 status, age in years and sex. Where HLA class I and class II types were available, the types were taken from metadata supplied by the sample provider, not from assay-based typing.

Whole blood was collected in K2EDTA tubes by collaborating institutions according to the institutions' own protocols. For TCRbeta analysis, collaborators shipped samples in one of three forms: frozen whole blood, isolated PBMCs, or DNA extracted from either of those sample types. General conclusions and limits of the study: The quantity of clinical and demographic metadata differed by source and by participant and was supplied without curation.

In the case of this clone: Its antigen is unknown. Base qualities are not at hand, and no much larger clone is one base apart.

TCRbeta CDR3 regions were amplified from genomic DNA using the immunoSEQ Assay, a bias-controlled multiplex PCR. Per the authors' processing: The number of nucleated cells in each sample was estimated by amplification of reference gene primers within the assay. To quantify the absolute abundance of each unique TCRbeta CDR3 rearrangement, sequence reads were collapsed and filtered. For each sample, productive Simpson clonality was calculated as the square root of Simpson's diversity index across productive rearrangements. The immuneACCESS repertoire file appears here via TCRdb, limited to in-frame rearrangements. These files lack a portion of the clones; in checked studies, under half of the deficit traces to unresolved V genes, and the cause of the others is not known. The V and J calls and clone size were taken over from that table, and D and trimming were inferred from the DNA. Across this sample there are about 58,000 clones, with less than 90% seen only once. The ten top clones hold 7.5% to 9.5% of the sample.

The CDR3 contains 13 residues, cysteine and phenylalanine counted. Only the CDR3 region is kept as DNA, spanning 39 bases read in frame from base 1. The V and J ends are trimmed by 1 base and 8 bases, leaving 14 bases between them. As encoded in the germline V gene (reference sequence), CDR1 is GTSNPN while CDR2 is SVGIG. The receptor comes from a woman in her 70s with active COVID-19. The sample taken for sequencing was peripheral blood. The rearranged segments are TRBV30 and TRBJ1-2; D gene: possibly TRBD1, on 5 matching bases. The CDR3 amino acid sequence is: CAWSDQGLWGYTF. The DNA sequence is as follows: TGTGCCTGGAGTGATCAGGGACTATGGGGCTACACCTTC.